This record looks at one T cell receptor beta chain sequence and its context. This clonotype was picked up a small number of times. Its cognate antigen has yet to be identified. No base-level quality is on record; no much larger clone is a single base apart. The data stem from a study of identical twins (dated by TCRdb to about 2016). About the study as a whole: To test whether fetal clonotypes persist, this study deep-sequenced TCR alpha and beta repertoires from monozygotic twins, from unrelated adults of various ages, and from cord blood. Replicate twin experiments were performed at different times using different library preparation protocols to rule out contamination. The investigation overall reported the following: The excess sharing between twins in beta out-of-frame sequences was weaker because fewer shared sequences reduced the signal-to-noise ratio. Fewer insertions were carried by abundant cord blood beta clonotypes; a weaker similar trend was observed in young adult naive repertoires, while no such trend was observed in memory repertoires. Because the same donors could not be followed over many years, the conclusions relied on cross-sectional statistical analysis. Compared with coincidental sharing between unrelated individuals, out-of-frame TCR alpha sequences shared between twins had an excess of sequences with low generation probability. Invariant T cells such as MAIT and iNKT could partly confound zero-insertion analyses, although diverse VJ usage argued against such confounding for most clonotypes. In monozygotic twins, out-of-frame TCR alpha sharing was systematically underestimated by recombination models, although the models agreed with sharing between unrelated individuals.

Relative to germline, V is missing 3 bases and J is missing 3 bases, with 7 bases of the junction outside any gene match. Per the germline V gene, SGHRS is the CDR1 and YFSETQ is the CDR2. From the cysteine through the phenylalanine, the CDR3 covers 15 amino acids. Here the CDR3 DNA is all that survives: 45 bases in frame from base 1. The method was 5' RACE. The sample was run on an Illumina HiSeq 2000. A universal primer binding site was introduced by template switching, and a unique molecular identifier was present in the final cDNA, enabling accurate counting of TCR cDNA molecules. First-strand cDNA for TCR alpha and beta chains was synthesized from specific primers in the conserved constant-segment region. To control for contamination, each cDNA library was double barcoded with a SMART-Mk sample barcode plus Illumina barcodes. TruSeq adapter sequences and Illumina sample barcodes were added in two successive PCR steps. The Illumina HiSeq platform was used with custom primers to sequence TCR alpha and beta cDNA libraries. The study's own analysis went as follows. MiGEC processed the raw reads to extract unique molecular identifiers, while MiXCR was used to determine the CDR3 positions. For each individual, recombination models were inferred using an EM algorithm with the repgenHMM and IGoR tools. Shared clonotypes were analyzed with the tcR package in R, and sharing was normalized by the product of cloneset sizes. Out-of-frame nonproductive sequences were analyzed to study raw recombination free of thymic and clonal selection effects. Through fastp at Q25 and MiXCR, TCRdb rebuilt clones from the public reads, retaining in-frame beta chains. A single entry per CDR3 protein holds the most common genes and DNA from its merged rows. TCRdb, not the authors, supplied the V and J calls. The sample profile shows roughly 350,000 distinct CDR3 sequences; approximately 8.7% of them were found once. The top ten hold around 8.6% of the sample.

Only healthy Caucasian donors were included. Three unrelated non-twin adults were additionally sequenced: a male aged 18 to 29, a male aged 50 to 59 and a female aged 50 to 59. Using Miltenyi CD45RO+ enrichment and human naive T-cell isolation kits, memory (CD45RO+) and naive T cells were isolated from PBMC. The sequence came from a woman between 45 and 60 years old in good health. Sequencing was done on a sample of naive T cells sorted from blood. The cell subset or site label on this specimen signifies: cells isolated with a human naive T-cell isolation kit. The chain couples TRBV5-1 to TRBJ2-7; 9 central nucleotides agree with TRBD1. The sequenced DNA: TGCGCCAGCAGCTCGGTTGGGACAGGGATCTACGAGCAGTACTTC. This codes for CASSSVGTGIYEQYF.